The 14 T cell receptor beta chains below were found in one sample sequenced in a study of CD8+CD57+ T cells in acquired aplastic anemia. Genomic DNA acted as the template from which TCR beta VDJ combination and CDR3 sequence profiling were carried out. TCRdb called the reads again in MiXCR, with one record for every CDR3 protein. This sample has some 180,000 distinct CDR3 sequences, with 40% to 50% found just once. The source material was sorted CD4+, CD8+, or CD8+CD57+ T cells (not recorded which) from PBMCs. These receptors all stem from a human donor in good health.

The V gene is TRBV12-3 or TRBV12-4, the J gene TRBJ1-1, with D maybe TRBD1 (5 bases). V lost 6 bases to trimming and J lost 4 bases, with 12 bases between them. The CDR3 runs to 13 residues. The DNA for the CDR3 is TGTGCCAGCAGCTCTACAGGCATCACTGAAGCTTTCTTT. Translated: CASSSTGITEAFF.

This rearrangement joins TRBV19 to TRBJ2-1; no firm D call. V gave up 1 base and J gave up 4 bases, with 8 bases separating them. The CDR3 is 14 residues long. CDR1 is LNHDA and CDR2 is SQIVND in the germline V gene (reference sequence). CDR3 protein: CASSIVGKYNEQFF. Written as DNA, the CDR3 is TGTGCCAGTAGTATAGTAGGGAAATACAATGAGCAGTTCTTC.

This chain's CDR3 is CASSQDRATTEAFF. The CDR3 coding sequence is TGTGCCAGCAGCCAAGACAGGGCGACCACTGAAGCTTTCTTT. The chain couples TRBV4-2 to TRBJ1-1, with D possibly TRBD1 on 5 matching bases. Germline lookup yields CDR1 LGHNA and CDR2 YNFKEQ. This CDR3 comprises 14 residues. V gave up 0 bases and J gave up 4 bases, with 9 bases separating them.

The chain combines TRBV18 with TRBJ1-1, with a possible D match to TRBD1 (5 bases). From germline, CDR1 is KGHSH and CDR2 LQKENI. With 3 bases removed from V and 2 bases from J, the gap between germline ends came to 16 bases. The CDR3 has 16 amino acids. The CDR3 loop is CASSPGGTRGNTEAFF. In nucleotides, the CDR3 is TGTGCCAGCTCACCTGGCGGTACGAGGGGTAACACTGAAGCTTTCTTT.

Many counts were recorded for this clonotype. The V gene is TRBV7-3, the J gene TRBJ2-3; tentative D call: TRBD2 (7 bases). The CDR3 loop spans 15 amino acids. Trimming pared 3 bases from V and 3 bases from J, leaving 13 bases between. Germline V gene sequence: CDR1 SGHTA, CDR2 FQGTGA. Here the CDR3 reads CASSFGGRWTDTQYF. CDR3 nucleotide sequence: TGTGCCAGCAGCTTCGGGGGGCGGTGGACAGATACGCAGTATTTT.

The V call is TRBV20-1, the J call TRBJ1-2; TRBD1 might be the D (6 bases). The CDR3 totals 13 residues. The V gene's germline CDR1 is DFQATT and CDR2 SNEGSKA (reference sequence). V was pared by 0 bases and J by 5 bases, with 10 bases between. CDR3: CSARDRGRYGYTF. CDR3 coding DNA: TGCAGTGCTAGAGACAGGGGCAGGTATGGCTACACCTTC.

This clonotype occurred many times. The CDR3 DNA sequence: TGCAGCGTCAAGGGGGGACTAGCGGGAGGCTTCTACGAGCAGTACTTC. Its translation is CSVKGGLAGGFYEQYF. V gene TRBV29-1 combines with J gene TRBJ2-7; TRBD2 matches at 15 bases. CDR3 length equals 16 residues. J lost 3 bases, V lost 6 bases, and 9 bases had no gene match. CDR1 SQVTM and CDR2 ANQGSEA come from the germline V gene.

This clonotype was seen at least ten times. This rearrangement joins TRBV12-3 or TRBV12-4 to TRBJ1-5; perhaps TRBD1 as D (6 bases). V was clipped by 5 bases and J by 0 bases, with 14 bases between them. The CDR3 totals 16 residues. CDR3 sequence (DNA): TGTGCCAGCAGTCCCAGAGGGGGGAATAGCAATCAGCCCCAGCATTTT. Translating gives CASSPRGGNSNQPQHF.

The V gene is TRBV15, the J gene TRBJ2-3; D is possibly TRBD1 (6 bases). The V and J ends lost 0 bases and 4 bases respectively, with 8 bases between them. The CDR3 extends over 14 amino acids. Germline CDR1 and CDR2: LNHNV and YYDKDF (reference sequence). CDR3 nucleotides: TGTGCCACCAGCAGAGACAGGGGTGCAGATACGCAGTATTTT. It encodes CATSRDRGADTQYF.

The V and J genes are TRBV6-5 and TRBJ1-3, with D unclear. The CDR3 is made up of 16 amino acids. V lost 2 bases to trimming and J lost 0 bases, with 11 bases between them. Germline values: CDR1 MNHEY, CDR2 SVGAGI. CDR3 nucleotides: TGTGCCAGCAGTTACGAGGGCCCTGACTCTGGAAACACCATATATTTT. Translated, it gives CASSYEGPDSGNTIYF.

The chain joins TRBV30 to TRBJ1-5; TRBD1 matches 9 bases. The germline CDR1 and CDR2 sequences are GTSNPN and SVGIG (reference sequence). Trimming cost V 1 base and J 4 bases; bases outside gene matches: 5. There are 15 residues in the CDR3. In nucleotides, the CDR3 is TGTGCCTGGAGTGGGGGACAGGGAATTAATCAGCCCCAGCATTTT. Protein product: CAWSGGQGINQPQHF.

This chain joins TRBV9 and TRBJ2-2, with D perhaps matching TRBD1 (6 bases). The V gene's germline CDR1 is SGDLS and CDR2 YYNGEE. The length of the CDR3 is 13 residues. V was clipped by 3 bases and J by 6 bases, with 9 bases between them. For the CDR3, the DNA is TGTGCCAGCAGCGACAGGGTATCCGGGGAGCTGTTTTTT. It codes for CASSDRVSGELFF.

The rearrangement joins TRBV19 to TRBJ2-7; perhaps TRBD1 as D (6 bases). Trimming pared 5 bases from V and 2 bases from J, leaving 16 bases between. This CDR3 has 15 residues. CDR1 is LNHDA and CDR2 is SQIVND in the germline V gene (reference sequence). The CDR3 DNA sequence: TGTGCCAGTAGTGCTGGCAGGGGAGTTACCTACGAGCAGTACTTC. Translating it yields CASSAGRGVTYEQYF.

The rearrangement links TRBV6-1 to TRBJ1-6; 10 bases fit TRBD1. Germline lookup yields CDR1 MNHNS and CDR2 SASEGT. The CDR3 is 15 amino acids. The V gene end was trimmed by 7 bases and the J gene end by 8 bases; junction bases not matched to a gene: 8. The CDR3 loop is CASNTGTGVHSPLHF. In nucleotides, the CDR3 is TGTGCCAGCAATACCGGGACAGGGGTACATTCACCCCTCCACTTT.